These 25 T cell receptor beta chains originate from one sample sequenced in a study of cytomegalovirus exposure and HLA in healthy donors. PCR was performed using 60 Vbeta and 13 Jbeta primers. TCRdb keeps only in-frame clones here, not all; method: immunoSEQ multiplex PCR. The sample includes approximately 290,000 clones, about 80% of them seen just once. Source material: PBMCs. Receptors originate from a girl aged 2-10 years in good health and CMV-seronegative.

J is TRBJ2-7 and V is TRBV28; D is unresolved. The CDR3 has 11 amino acids. V lost 5 bases and J 3 bases, leaving 5 bases between the germline ends. Germline V lookup: CDR1 MDHEN, CDR2 SYDVKM. In nucleotides, the CDR3 is TGTGCCAGCAGTCAGAACTACGAGCAGTACTTC. Protein: CASSQNYEQYF.

This clone showed up just a few times. V usage is TRBV19 and J usage is TRBJ1-1; D remains ambiguous. The V and J ends lost 5 bases and 4 bases respectively, with 17 bases between them. CDR1 is LNHDA, CDR2 SQIVND, per germline (reference sequence). This CDR3 contains 15 residues. The CDR3 sequence: CASSHIIALGTEAFF. The CDR3 nucleotides read TGTGCCAGTAGTCACATCATAGCTCTCGGCACTGAAGCTTTCTTT.

The chain uses TRBV6-1 and TRBJ2-3; no definite D call. The ends were cut back, 0 bases at V and 7 bases at J, with 8 bases in the middle. CDR1 and CDR2 (germline): MNHNS, SASEGT. The CDR3 runs to 13 residues. DNA for the CDR3: TGTGCCAGCAGTGAAGCAGGAGCGAATACGCAGTATTTT. Protein product: CASSEAGANTQYF.

V is TRBV7-9 and J is TRBJ1-6, with D unresolved. CDR1 and CDR2 from the germline V gene are SEHNR and FQNEAQ (reference sequence). The length of the CDR3 is 13 residues. V was clipped by 0 bases and J by 6 bases, with 3 bases between them. The CDR3 nucleotides are TGTGCCAGCAGCTTAGCCTCTAATTCACCCCTCCACTTT. Translated, it gives CASSLASNSPLHF.

V gene TRBV5-1 combines with J gene TRBJ1-3; 9 nucleotides align to TRBD1. The CDR3 sequence is 13 residues long. V gave up 0 bases and J gave up 10 bases; unmatched junction bases: 2. Germline V lookup: CDR1 SGHRS, CDR2 YFSETQ. The CDR3 is CASSLETGGTIYF. In DNA, the CDR3 is TGCGCCAGCAGCTTGGAGACAGGGGGTACCATATATTTT.

Here the CDR3 DNA reads TGCGCCAGCAGCTTGCTAGCGGGTAGCACAGATACGCAGTATTTT. Amino acid sequence: CASSLLAGSTDTQYF. The gene calls are TRBV5-1 and TRBJ2-3; TRBD2 agrees at 8 bases. Germline V lookup: CDR1 SGHRS, CDR2 YFSETQ. The CDR3 runs to 15 residues. V lost 1 base and J lost 0; bases outside the gene matches: 1.

This chain uses TRBV5-5 with TRBJ2-1; 12 nucleotides line up with TRBD2. The CDR3 consists of 16 residues. Trimming at V came to 5 bases and at J to 4 bases, leaving 7 bases not matched to a gene. The germline CDR1 and CDR2 sequences are SGHKS and YYEKEE (reference sequence). CDR3 loop: CASRLAGGTLYNEQFF. CDR3 DNA: TGTGCCAGCAGACTAGCGGGGGGCACACTTTACAATGAGCAGTTCTTC.

This chain joins TRBV27 and TRBJ1-5, with D perhaps matching TRBD1 (6 bases). V was pared by 7 bases and J by 4 bases, with 17 bases between. CDR1 is MNHEY, CDR2 SMNVEV, per germline (reference sequence). The CDR3 contains 15 residues. The CDR3 region has the DNA TGTGCCAGCACCCCCCGGGGGGGCAGGAATCAGCCCCAGCATTTT. Amino acid sequence: CASTPRGGRNQPQHF.

The genes are TRBV29-1 and TRBJ2-5, with 8 bases identical to TRBD2. With the DNA end fitting TRBJ2-7 better, the J assignment may be wrong. The CDR3 extends over 16 amino acids. Germline V gene data show CDR1 as SQVTM and CDR2 as ANQGSEA. In DNA, the CDR3 is TGCAGCGTTGGGTCCAGCGGGGGTACAAGCTCCTACGAGCAGTACTTC. Translation gives CSVGSSGGTSSYEQYF.

The chain employs TRBV10-3 and TRBJ1-6; 7 positions match TRBD1. Per the germline V gene, CDR1 is ENHRY and CDR2 is SYGVKD. This CDR3 region has 13 residues. Trimming at V came to 2 bases and at J to 10 bases, leaving 2 bases not matched to a gene. The DNA of the CDR3 is TGTGCCATCAGTGAGGACAGGGACTCACCCCTCCACTTT. Translating gives CAISEDRDSPLHF.

V is TRBV7-9 and J is TRBJ2-4; no reliable D call. Germline values: CDR1 SEHNR, CDR2 FQNEAQ (reference sequence). Trimming pared 3 bases from V and 2 bases from J, leaving 11 bases between. CDR3 length: 15 amino acids. CDR3 region: CASSFQEQSKNIQYF. CDR3 nucleotide sequence: TGTGCCAGCAGCTTTCAGGAACAGTCCAAAAACATTCAGTACTTC.

This clone was detected only a few times. The chain couples TRBV6-5 to TRBJ2-7; 9 bases match TRBD1. Germline V gene data show CDR1 as MNHEY and CDR2 as SVGAGI. Trimming cost V 0 bases and J 4 bases; bases outside gene matches: 4. This CDR3 region has 15 residues. In DNA form, the CDR3 reads TGTGCCAGCAGTTACTCAGGGGGACAGGGATACGAGCAGTACTTC. Residues: CASSYSGGQGYEQYF.

The chain uses TRBV5-1 and TRBJ2-5; 7 nucleotides align to TRBD2. The J call may not be correct, given that the DNA end is closer to TRBJ2-7. The CDR3 consists of 15 residues. Per germline, CDR1 SGHRS and CDR2 YFSETQ. The CDR3 nucleotides are TGCGCCAGCAGCTCTTTCGGGGGGACCTCCTACGAGCAGTACTTC. It is translated as CASSSFGGTSYEQYF.

The chain is built from TRBV25-1 and TRBJ1-1, with D unclear. Per germline, CDR1 MGHDK and CDR2 SYGVNS. The CDR3 extends over 13 amino acids. V was pared by 1 base and J by 5 bases, with 8 bases between. CDR3 DNA: TGTGCCAGCAGTGAATCTCCAGGAACTGAAGCTTTCTTT. Translation: CASSESPGTEAFF.

CDR3 region: CASRADNEQFF. The CDR3 DNA reads as TGTGCCAGCAGGGCCGACAATGAGCAGTTCTTC. The rearrangement joins TRBV5-8 to TRBJ2-1; D ambiguous. This CDR3 is 11 amino acids long. The germline V and J ends were trimmed by 5 bases and 5 bases, with 5 bases remaining between them. Germline V gene sequence: CDR1 SGHTS, CDR2 YDEGEE.

In this sample, this clone turned up once. This sequence joins TRBV19 and TRBJ2-3, with TRBD1 identical over 9 bases. V dropped 5 bases and J dropped 4; count of bases not matched to a gene: 7. Looked up from germline, CDR1 is LNHDA and CDR2 is SQIVND (reference sequence). This CDR3 has 15 amino acids. Here the CDR3 reads CASSADRGKADTQYF. The CDR3 DNA follows: TGTGCCAGTAGTGCCGACAGGGGGAAAGCAGATACGCAGTATTTT.

This chain connects TRBV4-1 to TRBJ1-2, with 9 positions matching TRBD1. The V gene's germline CDR1 is MGHRA and CDR2 YSYEKL. V shed 3 bases and J 4 bases; nucleotides not matched to a gene: 9. CDR3 length equals 16 residues. The CDR3 sequence: CASSQPARDRAYGYTF. The CDR3 bases are TGCGCCAGCAGCCAGCCCGCCCGGGACAGGGCCTATGGCTACACCTTC.

This clone was picked up a small number of times. The V and J genes are TRBV5-1 and TRBJ2-1; D may be TRBD2 (5 bases). The germline V and J ends were trimmed by 0 bases and 5 bases, with 6 bases remaining between them. This CDR3 contains 13 residues. The V gene's germline CDR1 is SGHRS and CDR2 YFSETQ. The CDR3 DNA reads as TGCGCCAGCAGCTTGGTGCGGGACAATGAGCAGTTCTTC. Translated: CASSLVRDNEQFF.

V and J are TRBV5-1 and TRBJ1-5, with D perhaps TRBD1 (5 bases). The CDR3 is 15 amino acids. With 4 bases removed from V and 7 bases from J, the gap between germline ends came to 18 bases. CDR1 is SGHRS, CDR2 YFSETQ, per germline. Here the CDR3 DNA reads TGCGCCAGCAGCCTGGACCCCCAGGGCGGCCAGCCCCAGCATTTT. This translates into CASSLDPQGGQPQHF.

The chain has TRBV5-5 and TRBJ1-5; D gene uncertain. V was shortened by 0 bases and J by 1 base, with 14 bases between the two germline ends. The CDR3 runs to 17 residues. The germline gives CDR1 SGHKS, CDR2 YYEKEE (reference sequence). CDR3 sequence: CASSLGAPGRSNQPQHF. The CDR3 DNA reads TGTGCCAGCAGCTTGGGGGCCCCGGGGAGAAGCAATCAGCCCCAGCATTTT. Looking up the rest from reference TRBV5-5 and TRBJ1-5 gives the full variable domain: DAGVTQSPTHLIKTRGQQVTLRCSPISGHKSVSWYQQVLGQGPQFIFQYYEKEERGRGNFPDRFSARQFPNYSSELNVNALLLGDSALYLCASSLGAPGRSNQPQHFGDGTRLSIL.

The V call is TRBV6-5, the J call TRBJ1-2; TRBD1 aligns across 10 bases. Germline values: CDR1 MNHEY, CDR2 SVGAGI. Trimming removed 5 bases from V and 5 bases from J; junction bases left unmatched: 8. The CDR3 sequence is 15 residues long. CDR3 residues: CASSTTGGAVYGYTF. In DNA, the CDR3 is TGTGCCAGCAGTACGACAGGGGGCGCCGTATATGGCTACACCTTC.

The CDR3, as DNA: TGTGCCAGCAGCCCGGGACACATATACGAGCAGTACTTC. Translating it yields CASSPGHIYEQYF. The chain uses TRBV11-2 and TRBJ2-7, with a weak D call TRBD1 (6 bases). CDR3 length: 13 amino acids. The germline V gene encodes CDR1 SGHAT and CDR2 FQNNGV. Trimming stripped 5 bases from V and 4 bases from J, with 12 bases between.

This chain links TRBV7-9 with TRBJ1-6; 7 positions agree with TRBD1. V was clipped by 1 base and J by 10 bases; unmatched bases: 4. Germline loops: CDR1 SEHNR, CDR2 FQNEAQ (reference sequence). The CDR3 contains 14 residues. The CDR3 reads CASSLDRGRSPLHF. The CDR3 bases are TGTGCCAGCAGCTTAGACAGGGGAAGGTCACCCCTCCACTTT.

This clone has just one count. The rearrangement links TRBV5-6 to TRBJ2-4, with TRBD2 identical over 11 bases. This CDR3 is built from 17 residues. Germline-derived CDR1 and CDR2 are SGHDT and YYEEEE. The J segment lost 8 bases and the V segment lost 3 bases, leaving 13 bases of the junction unmatched. The CDR3 loop is CASSWTSGYVGGYIQYF. The CDR3 DNA sequence: TGTGCCAGCAGCTGGACTAGCGGGTACGTCGGCGGGTACATTCAGTACTTC.

CDR3 sequence: CASSLSQSNQPQHF. As DNA, the CDR3 is TGTGCCAGCAGCTTATCTCAGAGCAATCAGCCCCAGCATTTT. This chain links TRBV7-9 with TRBJ1-5; D is uncertain. The CDR3 consists of 14 residues. Trimming removed 2 bases at V and 1 base at J, with 6 bases between. Germline V gives CDR1 SEHNR, CDR2 FQNEAQ (reference sequence).